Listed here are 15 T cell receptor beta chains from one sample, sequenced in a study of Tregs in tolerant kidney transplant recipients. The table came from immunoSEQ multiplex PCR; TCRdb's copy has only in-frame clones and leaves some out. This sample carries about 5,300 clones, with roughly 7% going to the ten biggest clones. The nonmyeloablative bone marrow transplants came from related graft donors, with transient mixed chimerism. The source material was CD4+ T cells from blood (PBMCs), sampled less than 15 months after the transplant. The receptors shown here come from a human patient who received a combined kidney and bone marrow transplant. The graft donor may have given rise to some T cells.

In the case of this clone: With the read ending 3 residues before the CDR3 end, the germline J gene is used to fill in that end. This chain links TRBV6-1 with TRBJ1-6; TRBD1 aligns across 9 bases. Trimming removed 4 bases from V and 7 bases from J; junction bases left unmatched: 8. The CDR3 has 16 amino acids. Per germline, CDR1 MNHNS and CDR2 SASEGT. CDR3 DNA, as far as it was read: TGTGCCAGCAGTGTTGTTGGGGGACAGGGCAATTCACCC. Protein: CASSVVGGQGNSP. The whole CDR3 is CASSVVGGQGNSPLHF.

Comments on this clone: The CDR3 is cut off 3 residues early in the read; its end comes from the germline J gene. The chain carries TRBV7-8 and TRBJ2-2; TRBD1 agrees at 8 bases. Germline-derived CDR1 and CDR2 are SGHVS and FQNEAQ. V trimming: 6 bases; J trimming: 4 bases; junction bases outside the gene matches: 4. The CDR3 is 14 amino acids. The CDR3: CASSQGAITGELFF. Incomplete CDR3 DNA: TGTGCCAGCAGTCAGGGGGCGATCACCGGGGAG.

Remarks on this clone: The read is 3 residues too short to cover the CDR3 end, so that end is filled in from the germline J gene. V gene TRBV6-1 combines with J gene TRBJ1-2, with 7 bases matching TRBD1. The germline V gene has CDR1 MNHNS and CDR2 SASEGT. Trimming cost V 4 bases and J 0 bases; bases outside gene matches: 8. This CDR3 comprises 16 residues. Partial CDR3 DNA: TGTGCCAGCAGTGCCGAAGTCACAGGGGCTAACTATGGC. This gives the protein CASSAEVTGANYG. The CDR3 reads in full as CASSAEVTGANYGYTF.

Incomplete CDR3 DNA: TGCAGCGTTGTGGCGGGGGGGAAGGCCAATGAG. Its translation is CSVVAGGKANE. From start to end, the CDR3 is CSVVAGGKANEQFF. J is TRBJ2-1 and V is TRBV29-1, with 9 bases fitting TRBD2. Coverage ceases 3 residues before the CDR3 finishes, and the germline J gene fills in the end. The germline V gene has CDR1 SQVTM and CDR2 ANQGSEA. CDR3 size: 14 residues. With 4 bases clipped from V and 6 bases from J, the junction kept 7 bases outside the gene matches.

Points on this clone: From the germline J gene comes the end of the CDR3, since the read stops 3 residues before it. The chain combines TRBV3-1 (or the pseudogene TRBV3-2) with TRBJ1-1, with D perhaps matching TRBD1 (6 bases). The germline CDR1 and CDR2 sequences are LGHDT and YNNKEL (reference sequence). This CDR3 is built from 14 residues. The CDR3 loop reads CASSRKRTERGAFF. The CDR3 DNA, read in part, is TGTGCCAGCAGCCGGAAACGGACAGAAAGGGGA.

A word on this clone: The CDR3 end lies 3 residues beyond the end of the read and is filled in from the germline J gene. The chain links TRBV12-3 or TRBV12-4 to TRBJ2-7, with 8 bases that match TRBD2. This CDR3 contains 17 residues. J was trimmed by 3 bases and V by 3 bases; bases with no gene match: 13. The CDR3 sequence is CASSLRGWGGGHYEQYF. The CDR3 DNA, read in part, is TGTGCCAGCAGTTTGAGGGGTTGGGGCGGGGGGCACTACGAG.

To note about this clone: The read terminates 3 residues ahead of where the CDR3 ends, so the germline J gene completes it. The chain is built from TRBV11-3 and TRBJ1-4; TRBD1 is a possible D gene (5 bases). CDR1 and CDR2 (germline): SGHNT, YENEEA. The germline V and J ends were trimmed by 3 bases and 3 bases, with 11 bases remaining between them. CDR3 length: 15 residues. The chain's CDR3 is CASSFGGGSNEKLFF. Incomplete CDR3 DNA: TGTGCCAGCAGCTTCGGGGGGGGATCTAATGAAAAA.

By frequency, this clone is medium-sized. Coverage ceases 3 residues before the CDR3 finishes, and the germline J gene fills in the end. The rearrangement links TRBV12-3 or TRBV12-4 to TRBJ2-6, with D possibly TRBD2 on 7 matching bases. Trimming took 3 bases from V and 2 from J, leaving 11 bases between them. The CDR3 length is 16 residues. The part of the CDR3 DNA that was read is TGTGCCAGCAGTTTGGGGGGGGCGGCTGGGGCCAACGTC. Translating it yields CASSLGGAAGANV. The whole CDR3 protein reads CASSLGGAAGANVLTF.

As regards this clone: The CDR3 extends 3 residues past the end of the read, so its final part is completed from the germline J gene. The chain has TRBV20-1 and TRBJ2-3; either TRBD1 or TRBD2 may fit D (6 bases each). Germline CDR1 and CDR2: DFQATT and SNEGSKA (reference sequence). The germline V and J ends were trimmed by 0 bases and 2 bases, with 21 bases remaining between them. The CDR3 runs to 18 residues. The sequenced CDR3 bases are TGCAGTGCTAGAGATAATCTGATTGGAGGGGGAAACACAGATACG. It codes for CSARDNLIGGGNTDT. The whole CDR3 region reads CSARDNLIGGGNTDTQYF.

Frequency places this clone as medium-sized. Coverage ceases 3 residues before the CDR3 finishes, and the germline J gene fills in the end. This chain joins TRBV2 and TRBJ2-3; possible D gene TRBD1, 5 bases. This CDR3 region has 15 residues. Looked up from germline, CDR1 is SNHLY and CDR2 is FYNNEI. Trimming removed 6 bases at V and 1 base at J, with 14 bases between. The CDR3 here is CASSPTGSRTDTQYF. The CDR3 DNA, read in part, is TGTGCCAGCAGCCCTACAGGTTCCCGCACAGATACG.

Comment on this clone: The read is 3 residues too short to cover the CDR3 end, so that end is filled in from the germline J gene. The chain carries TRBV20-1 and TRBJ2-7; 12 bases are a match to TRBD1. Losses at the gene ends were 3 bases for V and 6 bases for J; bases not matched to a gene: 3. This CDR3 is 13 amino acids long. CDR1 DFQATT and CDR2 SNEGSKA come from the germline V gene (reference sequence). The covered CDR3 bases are TGCAGTGCTAGGGGACAGGGGGCTGGCGAG. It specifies CSARGQGAGE. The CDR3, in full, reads CSARGQGAGEQYF.

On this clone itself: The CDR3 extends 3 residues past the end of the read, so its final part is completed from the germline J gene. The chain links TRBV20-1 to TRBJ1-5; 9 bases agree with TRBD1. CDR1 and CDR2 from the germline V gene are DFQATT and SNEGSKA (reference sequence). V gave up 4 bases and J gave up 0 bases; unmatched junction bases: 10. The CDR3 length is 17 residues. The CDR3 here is CSAMGQGSAYSNQPQHF. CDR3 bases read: TGCAGTGCTATGGGACAGGGTAGTGCTTATAGCAATCAGCCC.

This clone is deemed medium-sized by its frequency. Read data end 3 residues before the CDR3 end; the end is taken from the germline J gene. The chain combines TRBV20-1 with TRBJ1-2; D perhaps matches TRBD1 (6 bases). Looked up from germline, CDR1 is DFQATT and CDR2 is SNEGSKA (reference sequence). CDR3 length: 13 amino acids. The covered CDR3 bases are TGCAGTGCGAATCCGTCACAGGGAATTGTC. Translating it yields CSANPSQGIV. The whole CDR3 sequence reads CSANPSQGIVYTF.

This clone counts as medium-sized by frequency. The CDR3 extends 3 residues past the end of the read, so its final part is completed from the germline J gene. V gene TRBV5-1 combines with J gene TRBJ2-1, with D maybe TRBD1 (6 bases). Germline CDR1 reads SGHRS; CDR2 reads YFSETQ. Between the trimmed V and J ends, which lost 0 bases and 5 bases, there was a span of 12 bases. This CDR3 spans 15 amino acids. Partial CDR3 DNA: TGCGCCAGCAGCTTGGTCGGCAGGGGAAACAATGAG. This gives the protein CASSLVGRGNNE. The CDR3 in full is CASSLVGRGNNEQFF.

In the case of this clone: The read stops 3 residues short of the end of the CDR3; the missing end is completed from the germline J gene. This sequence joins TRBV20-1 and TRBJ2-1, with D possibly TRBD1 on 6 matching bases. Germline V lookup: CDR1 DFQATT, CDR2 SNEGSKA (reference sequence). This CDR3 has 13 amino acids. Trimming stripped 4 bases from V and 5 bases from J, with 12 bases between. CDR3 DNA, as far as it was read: TGCAGTGCTATCTGGGGGCCTCACAATGAG. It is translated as CSAIWGPHNE. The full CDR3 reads CSAIWGPHNEQFF.